This T cell receptor (beta chain) comes out of a study of lung T cells in sarcoidosis with Löfgren's syndrome. Broader study findings: TRBV2 was the preferred pairing partner of TRAV12-1, with similar CDR3s.

This clonotype was seen at least ten times. Its antigen is not known. Per the germline V gene, CDR1 is MNHNY and CDR2 is SVGAGI (reference sequence). The CDR3 is made up of 14 amino acids. The ends were cut back, 0 bases at V and 2 bases at J, with 7 bases in the middle. In TCRdb, the reads were re-called with MiXCR into one record per CDR3 protein. The data contain tens of thousands of distinct CDR3 sequences, 21% of them seen just once; the ten biggest clones take up 2% to 2.5%. This clonotype originated in a human donor with sarcoidosis (Löfgren's syndrome or another form), or a control subject (not recorded which). Sequenced material: CD4+ T cells from PBMCs. This chain joins TRBV6-6 and TRBJ2-5; D unclear. The CDR3 spells CASSYSSTQETQYF. CDR3 nucleotide sequence: TGTGCCAGCAGTTACTCGTCCACACAAGAGACCCAGTACTTC.